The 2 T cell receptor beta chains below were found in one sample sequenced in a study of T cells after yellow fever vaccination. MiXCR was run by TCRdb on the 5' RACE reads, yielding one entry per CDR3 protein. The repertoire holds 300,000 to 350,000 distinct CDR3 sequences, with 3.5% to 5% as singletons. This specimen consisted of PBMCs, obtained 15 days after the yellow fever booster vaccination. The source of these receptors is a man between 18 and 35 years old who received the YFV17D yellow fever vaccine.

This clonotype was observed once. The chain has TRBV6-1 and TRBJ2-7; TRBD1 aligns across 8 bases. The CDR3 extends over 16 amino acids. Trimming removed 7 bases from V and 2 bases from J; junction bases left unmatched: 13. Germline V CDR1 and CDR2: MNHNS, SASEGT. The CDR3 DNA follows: TGTGCCAGCACCCTTCAGCCGGACAGGGCTGCCTACGAGCAGTACTTC. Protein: CASTLQPDRAAYEQYF.

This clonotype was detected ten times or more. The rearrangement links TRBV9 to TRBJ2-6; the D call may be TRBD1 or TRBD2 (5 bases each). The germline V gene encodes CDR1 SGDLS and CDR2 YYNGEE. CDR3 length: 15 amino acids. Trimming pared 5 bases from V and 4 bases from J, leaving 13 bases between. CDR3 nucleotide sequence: TGTGCCAGCAGTGTTGGGGGATCCGGGGCCAACGTCCTGACTTTC. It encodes CASSVGGSGANVLTF. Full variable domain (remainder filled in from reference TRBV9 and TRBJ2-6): DSGVTQTPKHLITATGQRVTLRCSPRSGDLSVYWYQQSLDQGLQFLIQYYNGEERAKGNILERFSAQQFPDLHSELNLSSLELGDSALYFCASSVGGSGANVLTFGAGSRLTVL.